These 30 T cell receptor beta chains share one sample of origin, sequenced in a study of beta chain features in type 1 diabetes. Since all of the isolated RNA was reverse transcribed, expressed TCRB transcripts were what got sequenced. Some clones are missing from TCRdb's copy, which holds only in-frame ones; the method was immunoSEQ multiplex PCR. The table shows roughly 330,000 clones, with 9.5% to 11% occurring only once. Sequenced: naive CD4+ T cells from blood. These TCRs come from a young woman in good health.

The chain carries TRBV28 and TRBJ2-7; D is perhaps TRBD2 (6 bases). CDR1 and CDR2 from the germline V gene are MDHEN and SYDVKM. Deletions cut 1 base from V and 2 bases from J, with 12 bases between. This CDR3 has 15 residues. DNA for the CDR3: TGTGCCAGCAGTTTATCCTTTGGGGGGACCTACGAGCAGTACTTC. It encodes CASSLSFGGTYEQYF.

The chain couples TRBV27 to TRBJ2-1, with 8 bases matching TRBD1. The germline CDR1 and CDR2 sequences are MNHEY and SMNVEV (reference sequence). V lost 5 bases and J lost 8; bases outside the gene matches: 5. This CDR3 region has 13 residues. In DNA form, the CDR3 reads TGTGCCAGCAGTACGACAGGGGTTTATGAGCAGTTCTTC. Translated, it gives CASSTTGVYEQFF.

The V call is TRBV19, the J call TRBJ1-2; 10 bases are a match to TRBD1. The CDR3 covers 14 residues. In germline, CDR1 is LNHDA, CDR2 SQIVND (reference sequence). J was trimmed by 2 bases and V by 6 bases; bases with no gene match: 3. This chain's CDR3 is CASRPGQGNYGYTF. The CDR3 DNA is TGTGCCAGTAGGCCGGGACAGGGGAACTATGGCTACACCTTC.

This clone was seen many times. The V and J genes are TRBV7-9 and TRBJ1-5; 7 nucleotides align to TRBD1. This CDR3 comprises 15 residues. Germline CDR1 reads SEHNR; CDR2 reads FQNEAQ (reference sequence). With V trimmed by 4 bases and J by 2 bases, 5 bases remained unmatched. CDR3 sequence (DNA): TGTGCCAGCAGCTCGACAGGGATCGGCAATCAGCCCCAGCATTTT. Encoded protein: CASSSTGIGNQPQHF.

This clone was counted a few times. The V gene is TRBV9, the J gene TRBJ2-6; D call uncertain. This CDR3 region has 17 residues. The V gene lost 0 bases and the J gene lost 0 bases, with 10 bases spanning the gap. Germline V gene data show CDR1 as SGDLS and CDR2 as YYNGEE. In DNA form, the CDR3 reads TGTGCCAGCAGCGTAGCTGGCAGAAGCTCTGGGGCCAACGTCCTGACTTTC. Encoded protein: CASSVAGRSSGANVLTF.

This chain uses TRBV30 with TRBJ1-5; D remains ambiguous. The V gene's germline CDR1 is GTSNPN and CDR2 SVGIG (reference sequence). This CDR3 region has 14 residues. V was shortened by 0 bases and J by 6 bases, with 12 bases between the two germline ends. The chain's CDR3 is CAWSVGTPGQPQHF. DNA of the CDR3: TGTGCCTGGAGTGTAGGAACCCCGGGTCAGCCCCAGCATTTT.

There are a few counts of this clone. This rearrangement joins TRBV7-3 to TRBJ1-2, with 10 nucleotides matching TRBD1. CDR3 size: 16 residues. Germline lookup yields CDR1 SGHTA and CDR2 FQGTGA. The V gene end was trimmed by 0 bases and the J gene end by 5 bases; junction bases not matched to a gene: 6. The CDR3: CASSLTGTGDPYGYTF. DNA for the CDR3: TGTGCCAGCAGCTTAACGGGGACAGGGGATCCATATGGCTACACCTTC. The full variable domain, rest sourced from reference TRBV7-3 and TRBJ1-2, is GAGVSQTPSNKVTEKGKYVELRCDPISGHTALYWYRQSLGQGPEFLIYFQGTGAADDSGLPNDRFFAVRPEGSVSTLKIQRTERGDSAVYLCASSLTGTGDPYGYTFGSGTRLTVV.

The CDR3 nucleotides read TGTGCCAGCAGCACTTACAGGGGACAAGAGACCCAGTACTTC. The encoded protein is CASSTYRGQETQYF. The V and J genes are TRBV7-2 and TRBJ2-5, with 7 bases identical to TRBD1. This CDR3 comprises 14 residues. V gave up 5 bases and J gave up 2 bases; unmatched junction bases: 5. CDR1 and CDR2 from the germline V gene are SGHTA and FQGNSA.

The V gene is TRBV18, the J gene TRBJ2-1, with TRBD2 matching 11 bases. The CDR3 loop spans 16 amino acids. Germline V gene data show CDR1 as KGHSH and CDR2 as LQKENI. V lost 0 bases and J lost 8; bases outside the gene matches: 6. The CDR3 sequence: CASSPPYSGRVHEQFF. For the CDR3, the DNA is TGTGCCAGCTCACCACCATATAGCGGGAGGGTCCATGAGCAGTTCTTC.

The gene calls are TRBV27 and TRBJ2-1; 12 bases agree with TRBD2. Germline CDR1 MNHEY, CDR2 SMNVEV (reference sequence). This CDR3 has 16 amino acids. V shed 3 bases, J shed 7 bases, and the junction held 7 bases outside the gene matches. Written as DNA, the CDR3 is TGTGCCAGCAGTTTCCTGACTAGCGGGAGAGGGAATGAGCAGTTCTTC. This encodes CASSFLTSGRGNEQFF.

The CDR3 DNA reads TGTGCCAGCAGCGTAGCTGAACCACGGGTTGGTGGCACAGATACGCAGTATTTT. Its translation: CASSVAEPRVGGTDTQYF. The rearrangement uses TRBV9 and TRBJ2-3; no definite D call. V was shortened by 0 bases and J by 1 base, with 18 bases between the two germline ends. CDR3 size: 18 residues. The V gene's germline CDR1 is SGDLS and CDR2 YYNGEE.

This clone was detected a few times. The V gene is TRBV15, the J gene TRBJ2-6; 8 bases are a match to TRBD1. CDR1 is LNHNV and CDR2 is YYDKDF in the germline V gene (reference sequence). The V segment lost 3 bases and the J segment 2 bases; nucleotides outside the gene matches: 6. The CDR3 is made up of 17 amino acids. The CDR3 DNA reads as TGTGCCACCAGCAGGGGACAGGACCGTCCTGGGGCCAACGTCCTGACTTTC. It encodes CATSRGQDRPGANVLTF. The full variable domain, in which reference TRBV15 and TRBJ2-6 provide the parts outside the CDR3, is DAMVIQNPRYQVTQFGKPVTLSCSQTLNHNVMYWYQQKSSQAPKLLFHYYDKDFNNEADTPDNFQSRRPNTSFCFLDIRSPGLGDTAMYLCATSRGQDRPGANVLTFGAGSRLTVL.

The CDR3 reads CASRTDRGSYNEQFF. CDR3 in DNA: TGTGCCAGCAGAACAGACAGGGGCTCCTACAATGAGCAGTTCTTC. The chain has TRBV6-5 and TRBJ2-1; 8 nucleotides match TRBD1. V shed 6 bases and J 0 bases; nucleotides not matched to a gene: 4. The CDR3 sequence is 15 residues long. Germline loops: CDR1 MNHEY, CDR2 SVGAGI.

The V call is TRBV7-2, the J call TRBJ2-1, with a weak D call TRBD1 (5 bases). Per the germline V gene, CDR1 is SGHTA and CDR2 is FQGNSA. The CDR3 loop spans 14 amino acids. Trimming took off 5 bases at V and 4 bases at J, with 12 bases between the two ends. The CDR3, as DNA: TGTGCCAGCAGCACCCGAGACAGTTACAATGAGCAGTTCTTC. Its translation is CASSTRDSYNEQFF.

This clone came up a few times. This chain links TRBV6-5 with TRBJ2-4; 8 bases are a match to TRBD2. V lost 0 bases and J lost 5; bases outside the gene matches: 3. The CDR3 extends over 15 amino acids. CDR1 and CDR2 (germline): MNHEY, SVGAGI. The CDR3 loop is CASSYSSGGENIQYF. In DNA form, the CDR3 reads TGTGCCAGCAGTTACTCATCCGGGGGGGAAAACATTCAGTACTTC.

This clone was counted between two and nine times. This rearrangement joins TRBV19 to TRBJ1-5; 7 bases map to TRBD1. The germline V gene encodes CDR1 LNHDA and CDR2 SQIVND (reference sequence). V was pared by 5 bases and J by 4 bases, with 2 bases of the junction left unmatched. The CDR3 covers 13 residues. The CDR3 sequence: CASSGQVNQPQHF. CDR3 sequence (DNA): TGTGCCAGTAGTGGACAGGTAAATCAGCCCCAGCATTTT.

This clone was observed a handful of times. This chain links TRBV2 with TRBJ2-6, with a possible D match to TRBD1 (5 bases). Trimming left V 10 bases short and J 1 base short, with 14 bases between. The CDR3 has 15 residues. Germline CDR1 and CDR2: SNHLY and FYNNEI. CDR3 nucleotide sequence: TGTGCCACCAGGACATTTCCTTCTGGGGCCAACGTCCTGACTTTC. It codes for CATRTFPSGANVLTF.

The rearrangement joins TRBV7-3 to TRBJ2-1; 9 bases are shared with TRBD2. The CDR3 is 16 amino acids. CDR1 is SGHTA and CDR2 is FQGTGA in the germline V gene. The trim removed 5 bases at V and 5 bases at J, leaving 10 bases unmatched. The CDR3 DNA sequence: TGTGCCAGCAGCCTCTGGGCTAGCGGGGCTAACAATGAGCAGTTCTTC. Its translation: CASSLWASGANNEQFF.

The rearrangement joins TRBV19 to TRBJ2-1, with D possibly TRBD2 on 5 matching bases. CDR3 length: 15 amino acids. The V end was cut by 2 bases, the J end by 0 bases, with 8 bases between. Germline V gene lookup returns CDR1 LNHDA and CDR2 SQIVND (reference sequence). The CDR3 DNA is TGTGCCAGTAGTATATGGGCGGGCTCCTACAATGAGCAGTTCTTC. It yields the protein CASSIWAGSYNEQFF.

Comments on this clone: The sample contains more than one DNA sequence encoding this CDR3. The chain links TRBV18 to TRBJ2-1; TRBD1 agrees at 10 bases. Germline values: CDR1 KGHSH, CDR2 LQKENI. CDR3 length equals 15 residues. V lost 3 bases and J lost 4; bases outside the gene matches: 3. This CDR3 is CASSPRTGGYNEQFF. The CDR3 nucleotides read TGTGCCAGCTCACCTAGGACAGGGGGGTACAATGAGCAGTTCTTC.

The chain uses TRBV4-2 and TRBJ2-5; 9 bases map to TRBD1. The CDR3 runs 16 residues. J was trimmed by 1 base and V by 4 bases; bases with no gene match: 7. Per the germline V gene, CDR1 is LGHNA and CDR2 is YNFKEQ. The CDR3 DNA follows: TGTGCCAGCAGCCCTAACCCGGGACAGGGCCAAGAGACCCAGTACTTC. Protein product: CASSPNPGQGQETQYF.

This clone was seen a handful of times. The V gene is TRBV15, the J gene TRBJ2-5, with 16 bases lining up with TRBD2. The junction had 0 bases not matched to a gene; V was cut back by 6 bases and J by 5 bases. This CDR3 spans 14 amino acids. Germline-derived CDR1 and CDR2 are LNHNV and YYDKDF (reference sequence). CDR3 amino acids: CATRGLAGGETQYF. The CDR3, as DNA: TGTGCCACCAGGGGACTAGCGGGAGGGGAGACCCAGTACTTC.

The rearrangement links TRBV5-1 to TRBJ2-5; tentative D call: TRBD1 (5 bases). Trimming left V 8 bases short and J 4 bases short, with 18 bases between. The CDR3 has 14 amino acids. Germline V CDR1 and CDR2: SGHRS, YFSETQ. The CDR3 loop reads CASQLAGLIETQYF. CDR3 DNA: TGCGCCAGTCAGTTGGCAGGGCTGATAGAGACCCAGTACTTC.

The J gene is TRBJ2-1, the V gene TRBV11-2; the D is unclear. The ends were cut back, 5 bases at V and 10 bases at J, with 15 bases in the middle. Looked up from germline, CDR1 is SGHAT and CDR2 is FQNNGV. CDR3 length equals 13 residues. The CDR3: CASSGGQFREQFF. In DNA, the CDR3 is TGTGCCAGCAGCGGCGGCCAGTTTCGGGAGCAGTTCTTC. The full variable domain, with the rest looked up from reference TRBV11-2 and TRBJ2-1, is EAGVAQSPRYKIIEKRQSVAFWCNPISGHATLYWYQQILGQGPKLLIQFQNNGVVDDSQLPKDRFSAERLKGVDSTLKIQPAKLEDSAVYLCASSGGQFREQFFGPGTRLTVL.

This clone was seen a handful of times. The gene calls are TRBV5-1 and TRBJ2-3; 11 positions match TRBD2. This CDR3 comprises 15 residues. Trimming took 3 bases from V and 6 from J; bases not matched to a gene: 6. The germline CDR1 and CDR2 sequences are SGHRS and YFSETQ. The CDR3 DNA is TGCGCCAGCAGCTCGACTAGCGGGGCCATGGATACGCAGTATTTT. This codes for CASSSTSGAMDTQYF.

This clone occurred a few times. CDR3 amino acids: CASRRTGWGEKLFF. As DNA, the CDR3 is TGTGCCAGCAGGAGGACAGGGTGGGGTGAAAAACTGTTTTTT. This rearrangement joins TRBV28 to TRBJ1-4, with 8 bases aligning to TRBD1. With V trimmed by 6 bases and J by 7 bases, 7 bases remained unmatched. Germline CDR1 is MDHEN and CDR2 is SYDVKM. CDR3 length: 14 amino acids.

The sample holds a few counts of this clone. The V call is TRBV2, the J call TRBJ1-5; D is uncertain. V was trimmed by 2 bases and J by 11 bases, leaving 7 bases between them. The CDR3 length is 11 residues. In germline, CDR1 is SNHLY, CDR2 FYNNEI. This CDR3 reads CASSELESQHF. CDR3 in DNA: TGTGCCAGCAGTGAATTGGAGTCCCAGCATTTT.

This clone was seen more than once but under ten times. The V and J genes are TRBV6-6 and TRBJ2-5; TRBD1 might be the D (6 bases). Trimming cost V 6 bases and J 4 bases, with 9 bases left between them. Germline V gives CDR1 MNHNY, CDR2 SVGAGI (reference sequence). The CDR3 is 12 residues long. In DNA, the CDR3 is TGTGCCAGCAGAATCAGGGGAGAGACCCAGTACTTC. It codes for CASRIRGETQYF.

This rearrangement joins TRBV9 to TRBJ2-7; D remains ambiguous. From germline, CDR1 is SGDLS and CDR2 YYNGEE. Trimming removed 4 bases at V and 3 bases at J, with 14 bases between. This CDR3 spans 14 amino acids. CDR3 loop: CASSPDIENYEQYF. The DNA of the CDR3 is TGTGCCAGCAGCCCAGACATAGAAAACTACGAGCAGTACTTC.

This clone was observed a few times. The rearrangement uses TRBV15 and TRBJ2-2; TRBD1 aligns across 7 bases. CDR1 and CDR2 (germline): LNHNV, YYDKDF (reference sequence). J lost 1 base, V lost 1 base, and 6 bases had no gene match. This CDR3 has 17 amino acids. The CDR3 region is CATSRARGGENTGELFF. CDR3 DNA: TGTGCCACCAGCAGAGCTCGAGGGGGCGAGAACACCGGGGAGCTGTTTTTT.